This TCR beta chain stems from a study of vaccination and CD4 T cells after COVID-19 (dated by TCRdb to between 2021 and 2024). Study-wide context: The convalescent cohort comprised six males and four females, including two Hispanic individuals, seven Caucasians, two Asians and one multiracial person. The time from the second vaccine dose to post-vaccine blood sampling had a median of approximately 72 days and ranged from about 14 to 241 days. Post-COVID blood samples were collected from convalescent patients a median of roughly 100 days after diagnosis, with a range of roughly 30 to 170 days. The spike-specific CD4+ TCR repertoire was compared before and after mRNA vaccination in over nine COVID-19 convalescent patients and a few infection-naive healthy vaccine recipients. Participants got two doses of the Pfizer-BioNTech BNT162b2 vaccine (n=8) or two doses of the Moderna mRNA-1273 vaccine (n=2). Culture stimuli were overlapping spike peptide pools from SARS-CoV-2 and from the common cold coronaviruses HCoV-NL63, HCoV-OC43 and HCoV-229E. In control cultures, a CEFX viral epitope pool was used as positive control, an HIV-1 Nef peptide pool was used as negative control, or no peptide was added. General findings and caveats noted by the study authors: In convalescent patients, nearly all vaccine-specific clones (304 of 307) were found to be mono-reactive for SARS-CoV-2 spike rather than cross-reactive with common cold coronaviruses. Among convalescent patients, a median about 90% of the SARS-CoV-2-reactive clones seen after vaccination appeared only after vaccination, which suggests priming specific to the vaccine. The median count of SARS-CoV-2-reactive clonotypes went up from 20 to 25 after infection to around 38 after vaccination, although the change was not significant. The number of convalescent patients in the study was relatively small, and the study did not examine early timepoints following natural infection.

The sample's treatment or condition, from its label and the paper: approximately 9-day PBMC culture with coronavirus spike peptide pools or control peptides (ViraFEST assay). The ViraFEST assay was used in the study, in which antigen-specific T cells were expanded with peptide pools and expanded clonotypes were subsequently identified by TCR sequencing. Negative nucleocapsid antibody tests before and after vaccination confirmed that the healthy vaccine recipients had no prior SARS-CoV-2 infection. Each well held around 2 million PBMCs cultured in IMDM containing about 5% human AB serum and around 9.2 IU/ml IL-2, with about 10 ug/ml peptide pools added. Half of the culture medium was replaced with fresh IL-2-containing medium on days 3 and 7. Once the cells had been in culture for around ten days, the EasySep CD4+ T cell isolation kit was used to isolate CD4+ T cells by negative selection. Ficoll-Paque Plus gradient centrifugation was used to isolate PBMCs from whole blood, and the isolated PBMCs were then either used fresh or cryopreserved at -140C. Culture conditions were generally each tested in triplicate wells.

The library came from PCR. DNA from cultured CD4+ T cells was subjected to TCR sequencing with the Oncomine TCR Beta short-read assay at the Johns Hopkins FTIC core. The QIAamp micro DNA kit was used to extract genomic DNA from the cultured CD4+ T cells. The Oncomine TCR Beta libraries from cultured CD4+ T cells were pooled using unique dual indexes and then sequenced on an Illumina iSeq 100. The paper's data handling went like this. Non-productive sequences were removed, and CDR3s not starting with C, not ending with F or W, or shorter than 7 amino acids were discarded. Antigen-specific clonotypes were identified using the MANAFEST web application through comparison of peptide-stimulated wells with reference and other culture wells. An FDR below 0.05, an odds ratio above 5, and a productive frequency above 0.1% in at least two of three replicate wells were required for clones to be considered positive. Clonotypes that were significantly expanded in both SARS-CoV-2 spike wells and at least one common cold coronavirus spike condition were defined as cross-reactive. Levenshtein distances (stringdist) and unrooted phylogenetic trees (ape) in R version 3.6.1 were used to assess CDR3 homology. Using fastp at Q25 and MiXCR, TCRdb reprocessed the public reads and kept productive beta chains. Every distinct CDR3 protein forms one entry, paired with its most common genes and DNA. TCRdb, rather than the study authors, made the V and J calls. For this sample there are roughly 20,000 distinct CDR3 sequences; roughly 60% appear just once. The ten largest make up 23% of the sample.

The CDR1 and CDR2 encoded by the germline V gene are ENHRY and SYGVKD. The CDR3 measures 16 amino acids from cysteine to phenylalanine. Of all the DNA, just the CDR3 is kept, 48 bases in frame from base 1. The V end loses 1 base and the J end loses 4 bases, and a stretch of 14 bases separates them. Details on this clonotype: There is no known antigen for this receptor. Base qualities are not provided; no much larger clone lies one nucleotide away.

The sequence was collected from a human donor who received a COVID-19 vaccine. The sample consisted of CD4+ T cells from blood, cultured in vitro, taken before SARS-CoV-2 vaccination. The V gene is TRBV10-3 and the J gene is TRBJ2-4; the D assignment is uncertain and may be TRBD1 or TRBD2, with 5 bases supporting each. The nucleotide sequence is TGTGCCATCAGTGAGTTCTCCGGGACCTTAAAAAACATTCAGTACTTC. It encodes CAISEFSGTLKNIQYF.